Following are 11 T cell receptor beta chains from one sample sequenced in a study of T cells in narcolepsy (dated by TCRdb to the late 2010s). Library method: the immunoSEQ multiplex PCR assay. In its TCRdb copy, this immuneACCESS table keeps in-frame sequences only and misses some clones. Where compared with another copy, unresolved V genes explain less than half of these, and the others have no known cause. Counted in this sample were roughly 23,000 clones; over 70% of them appeared once. The ten largest clones take up less than 5% of the sample. Input material: memory (CD45RA-) CD4+ T cells from blood. What this sample's cell subset or site label stands for: memory T cells sorted ex vivo from peripheral blood. These receptors all stem from a human donor in good health.

On this clone itself: In the same sample, other DNA sequences code for this CDR3. J is TRBJ2-7 and V is TRBV7-2; TRBD2 agrees at 8 bases. The trim removed 5 bases at V and 6 bases at J, leaving 15 bases unmatched. The CDR3 spans 16 residues. The germline CDR1 and CDR2 sequences are SGHTA and FQGNSA. This CDR3 is CASSRLPRGGLVEQYF. The CDR3 DNA sequence: TGTGCCAGCAGCCGGTTGCCTCGCGGGGGGCTTGTCGAGCAGTACTTC.

The rearrangement uses TRBV10-3 and TRBJ1-2; perhaps TRBD1 as D (5 bases). V lost 0 bases to trimming and J lost 4 bases, with 12 bases between them. The CDR3 sequence is 15 residues long. From germline, CDR1 is ENHRY and CDR2 SYGVKD. The CDR3 bases are TGTGCCATCAGTGAGTCTGTCAGGGCCTCCTATGGCTACACCTTC. Translation: CAISESVRASYGYTF.

The DNA of the CDR3 is TGCGCCAGCAGTGAGAGGTCGAACACTGAAGCTTTCTTT. It encodes CASSERSNTEAFF. The V and J genes are TRBV10-2 and TRBJ1-1, with D unresolved. Germline CDR1 WSHSY, CDR2 SAAADI. The CDR3 extends over 13 amino acids. V was shortened by 2 bases and J by 1 base, with 5 bases between the two germline ends.

About this clone: The same CDR3 arises from other DNA sequences in this sample as well. V gene TRBV7-7 combines with J gene TRBJ2-2, with 10 positions matching TRBD2. J lost 3 bases, V lost 6 bases, and 7 bases had no gene match. The CDR3 sequence is 16 residues long. CDR1 and CDR2 (germline): SSHAT, FNYEAQ (reference sequence). DNA for the CDR3: TGTGCCAGCAGAGAATCTAGCGGGGGTCACACCGGGGAGCTGTTTTTT. Amino acids: CASRESSGGHTGELFF.

V usage is TRBV19 and J usage is TRBJ1-2; D possibly corresponds to TRBD1 (5 bases). The V gene's germline CDR1 is LNHDA and CDR2 SQIVND (reference sequence). There are 16 residues in the CDR3. The V end lost 3 bases, the J end lost 2 bases, and 16 bases lay between the germline ends. The CDR3 loop is CASSITPGRGNYGYTF. CDR3 coding DNA: TGTGCCAGTAGTATCACCCCGGGGAGGGGAAACTATGGCTACACCTTC.

The chain recombines TRBV9 with TRBJ1-6; 11 nucleotides align to TRBD1. V shed 7 bases, J shed 6 bases, and the junction held 3 bases outside the gene matches. The CDR3 is made up of 14 amino acids. The germline V gene encodes CDR1 SGDLS and CDR2 YYNGEE. The CDR3 region is CASGGTGGNSPLHF. In DNA form, the CDR3 reads TGTGCCAGCGGGGGGACAGGGGGTAATTCACCCCTCCACTTT.

The chain carries TRBV6-1 and TRBJ1-6; TRBD1 is a possible D gene (5 bases). Germline values: CDR1 MNHNS, CDR2 SASEGT. Trimming removed 7 bases from V and 14 bases from J, with 18 bases in between. The CDR3 has 13 amino acids. CDR3 bases: TGTGCCAGCATGCAGGGAAATCCGCTGGCCCTCCACTTT. This sequence encodes CASMQGNPLALHF.

The chain links TRBV7-3 to TRBJ2-5; TRBD2 is a possible D gene (7 bases). V lost 2 bases and J 4 bases, leaving 17 bases between the germline ends. Germline CDR1 SGHTA, CDR2 FQGTGA. The CDR3 covers 16 residues. CDR3 sequence reads: CASSLGSQGGGETQYF. In nucleotides, the CDR3 is TGTGCCAGCAGCTTAGGATCCCAGGGAGGGGGAGAGACCCAGTACTTC.

The V call is TRBV7-2, the J call TRBJ2-5; D may be TRBD1 (5 bases). Looked up from germline, CDR1 is SGHTA and CDR2 is FQGNSA. Trimming took 5 bases from V and 4 from J, leaving 14 bases between them. The CDR3 totals 14 residues. The CDR3 sequence: CASSARTSGETQYF. CDR3 DNA: TGTGCCAGCAGCGCCCGGACATCAGGAGAGACCCAGTACTTC.

This clone has just one count. This rearrangement joins TRBV6-1 to TRBJ1-5, with a possible D match to TRBD1 (5 bases). From germline, CDR1 is MNHNS and CDR2 SASEGT. Trimming pared 1 base from V and 7 bases from J, leaving 14 bases between. This CDR3 spans 15 amino acids. DNA of the CDR3: TGTGCCAGCAGTGAAGTATTGTGGGGCGGGCAGCCCCAGCATTTT. Its translation is CASSEVLWGGQPQHF.

V is TRBV12-5 and J is TRBJ2-3; 16 nucleotides line up with TRBD2. This CDR3 spans 19 amino acids. The V gene's germline CDR1 is LGHNT and CDR2 FRNRAP. The J segment lost 2 bases and the V segment lost 2 bases, leaving 7 bases of the junction unmatched. CDR3 loop: CASGLFKGLAGGPTDTQYF. CDR3 nucleotide sequence: TGTGCTAGTGGTTTGTTCAAGGGACTAGCGGGGGGGCCCACAGATACGCAGTATTTT.